The sequence of this TCR beta chain was determined in a study of blood T cell repertoires in COVID-19. TCRdb's table, derived via immunoSEQ multiplex PCR, lists solely in-frame clones and lacks some. In the table there are 210,000 or so clones, roughly 85% of which are singletons. The germline CDR1 and CDR2 sequences are MNHNY and SVGAGI (reference sequence). J lost 5 bases, V lost 7 bases, and 9 bases had no gene match. This CDR3 comprises 15 residues. The receptor's source is a man between 50 and 59 years old with COVID-19, enrolled during active disease. This rearrangement joins TRBV6-6 to TRBJ2-7, with 12 bases lining up with TRBD1. The sample taken for sequencing was peripheral blood. In DNA, the CDR3 is TGTGCCAGCAAAGTAGGGACAGGGGGCTTTGACGAGCAGTACTTC. It is translated as CASKVGTGGFDEQYF.